This T cell receptor beta chain was documented in a study of shared clonotypes between healthy human individuals. This clone occurred a few times. Original processing notes: Filtering differed because ImmunoSEQ produced junction-only sequences that carried no quality scores. Assay used: immunoSEQ multiplex PCR; TCRdb lists only in-frame clones, some missing. V, J and clone size reflect that table, while D and trimming were determined from the DNA. The repertoire holds over 400,000 clones, with about 72% as singletons. Germline-derived CDR1 and CDR2 are SGHRS and YFSETQ. CDR3 length equals 11 residues. The V end was cut by 7 bases, the J end by 4 bases, with 6 bases between.

This chain joins TRBV5-1 and TRBJ2-1; D gene unclear. The sample consisted of PBMCs. The clonotype originates from a woman in her thirties or forties in good health. Some clones in this sample may be carry-over from other donors' samples. CDR3 DNA sequence: TGCGCCAGCGCAGAATACAATGAGCAGTTCTTC. It specifies CASAEYNEQFF.